This section outlines one T cell receptor (beta chain) sequence together with its context. The antigen is undetermined. Generated by immunoSEQ multiplex PCR, the TCRdb table keeps only in-frame clones and is missing some. Here the sample spans about 200,000 clones, over 65% being singletons. The record originates from a study of cytotoxic CD8 clonotypes in ibrutinib-treated CLL. Overall study context: After median approximately 74 months, approximately 14 stayed in remission, approximately twelve progressed; responses roughly 24 partial, 2 complete.

Whole-study findings and limits: Public clonotypes, found uncommonly, either contracted or stayed stable on treatment.

The TCR sequence derives from a human donor with chronic lymphocytic leukemia. This material consisted of PBMCs, taken after 12 months of ibrutinib treatment.

The CDR3 sequence is CASSPGPDAGELFF. CDR3 nucleotide sequence: TGTGCCAGCAGCCCCGGACCCGACGCCGGGGAGCTGTTTTTT. V gene TRBV11-2 combines with J gene TRBJ2-2; D gene unclear. Looked up from germline, CDR1 is SGHAT and CDR2 is FQNNGV. Trimming removed 5 bases from V and 6 bases from J, with 13 bases in between. CDR3 length: 14 residues. The whole variable domain, filled in from reference TRBV11-2 and TRBJ2-2, reads EAGVAQSPRYKIIEKRQSVAFWCNPISGHATLYWYQQILGQGPKLLIQFQNNGVVDDSQLPKDRFSAERLKGVDSTLKIQPAKLEDSAVYLCASSPGPDAGELFFGEGSRLTVL.